This T cell receptor beta chain originates from a study of blood T cell repertoires in COVID-19. Across the whole study: Samples came from the United States, Italy and Spain, spanning acute and convalescent COVID-19. Nucleic acid was either cDNA or gDNA, and it came from T cells, B-cell-depleted T cells, or PBMCs.

In the original processing: It was from reference gene primer amplification that nucleated cell counts were estimated. Sequencing used immunoSEQ multiplex PCR; TCRdb keeps in-frame clones, though not all of them. V, J and clone size reflect that table, while D and trimming were determined from the DNA. The profile shows about 83,000 clones, roughly nine tenths of them singletons. The junction had 3 bases not matched to a gene; V was cut back by 4 bases and J by 0 bases. The CDR3 is made up of 15 amino acids. CDR1 is SGHTA and CDR2 is FQGNSA in the germline V gene. This receptor was obtained from a woman aged 45-60 years with active or convalescent COVID-19. The sequencing input was peripheral blood. The V gene is TRBV7-2, the J gene TRBJ2-7; 10 bases fit TRBD1. The CDR3 DNA sequence: TGTGCCAGCAGCTCATGGACAGGGGGCTCCTACGAGCAGTACTTC. Its protein is CASSSWTGGSYEQYF.